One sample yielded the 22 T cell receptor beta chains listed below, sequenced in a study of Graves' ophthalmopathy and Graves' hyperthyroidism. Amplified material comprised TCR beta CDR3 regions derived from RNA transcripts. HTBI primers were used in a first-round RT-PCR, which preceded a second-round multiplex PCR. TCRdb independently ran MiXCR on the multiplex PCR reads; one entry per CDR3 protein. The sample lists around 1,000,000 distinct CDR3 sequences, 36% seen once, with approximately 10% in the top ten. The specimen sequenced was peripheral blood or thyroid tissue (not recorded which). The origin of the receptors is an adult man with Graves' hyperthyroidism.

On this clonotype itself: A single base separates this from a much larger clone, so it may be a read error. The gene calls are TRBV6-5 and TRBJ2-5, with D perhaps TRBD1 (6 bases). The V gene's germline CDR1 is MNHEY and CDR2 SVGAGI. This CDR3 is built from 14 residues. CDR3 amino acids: CAGRTSGGGETQYF. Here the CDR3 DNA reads TGTGCCGGCAGAACCAGTGGTGGGGGCGAGACCCAGTACTTC.

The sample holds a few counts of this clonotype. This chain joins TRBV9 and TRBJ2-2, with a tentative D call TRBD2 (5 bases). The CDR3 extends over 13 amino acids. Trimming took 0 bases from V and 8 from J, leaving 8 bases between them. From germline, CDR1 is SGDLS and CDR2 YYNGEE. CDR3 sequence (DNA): TGTGCCAGCAGCGTAGACGGGAATGGGGAGCTGTTTTTT. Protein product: CASSVDGNGELFF.

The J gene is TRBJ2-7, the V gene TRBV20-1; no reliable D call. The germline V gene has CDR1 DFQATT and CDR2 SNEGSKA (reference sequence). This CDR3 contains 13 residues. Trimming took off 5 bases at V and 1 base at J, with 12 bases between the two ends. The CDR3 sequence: CSAPPTDSYEQYF. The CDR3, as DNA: TGCAGTGCTCCTCCCACTGATTCCTACGAGCAGTACTTC.

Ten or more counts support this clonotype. This CDR3 is CASSLDPVGGFGYTF. The DNA for the CDR3 is TGTGCCAGCAGCTTAGATCCCGTAGGAGGTTTTGGCTACACCTTC. The chain uses TRBV11-2 and TRBJ1-2; D call uncertain. The V gene lost 0 bases and the J gene lost 7 bases, with 15 bases spanning the gap. The CDR3 has 15 amino acids. CDR1 SGHAT and CDR2 FQNNGV come from the germline V gene.

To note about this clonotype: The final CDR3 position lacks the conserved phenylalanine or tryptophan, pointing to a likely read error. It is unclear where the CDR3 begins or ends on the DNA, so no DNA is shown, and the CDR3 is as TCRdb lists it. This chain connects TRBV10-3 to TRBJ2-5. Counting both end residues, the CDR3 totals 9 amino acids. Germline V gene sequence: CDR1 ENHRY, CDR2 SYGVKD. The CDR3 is CVITGTQNT.

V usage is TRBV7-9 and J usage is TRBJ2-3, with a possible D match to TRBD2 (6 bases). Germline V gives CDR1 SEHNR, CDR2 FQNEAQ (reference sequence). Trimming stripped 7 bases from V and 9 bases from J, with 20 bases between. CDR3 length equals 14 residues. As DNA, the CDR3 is TGTGCCAGCACCACTCCGGGAGTGGGTAGCACGCAGTATTTT. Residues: CASTTPGVGSTQYF.

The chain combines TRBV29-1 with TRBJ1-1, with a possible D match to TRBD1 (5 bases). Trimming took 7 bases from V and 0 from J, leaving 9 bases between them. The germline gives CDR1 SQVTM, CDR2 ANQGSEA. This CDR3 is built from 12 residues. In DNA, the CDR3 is TGCAGCGGAGGGGCCATGAACACTGAAGCTTTCTTT. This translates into CSGGAMNTEAFF.

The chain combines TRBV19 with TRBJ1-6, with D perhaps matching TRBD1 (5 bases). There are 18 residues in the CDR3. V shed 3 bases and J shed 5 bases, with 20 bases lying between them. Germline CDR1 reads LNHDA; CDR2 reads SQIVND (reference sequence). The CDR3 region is CASSIRSSWGPDNSPLHF. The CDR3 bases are TGTGCCAGTAGTATCAGGTCGAGTTGGGGACCCGATAATTCACCCCTCCACTTT. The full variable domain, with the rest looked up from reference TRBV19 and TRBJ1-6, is DGGITQSPKYLFRKEGQNVTLSCEQNLNHDAMYWYRQDPGQGLRLIYYSQIVNDFQKGDIAEGYSVSREKKESFPLTVTSAQKNPTAFYLCASSIRSSWGPDNSPLHFGNGTRLTVT.

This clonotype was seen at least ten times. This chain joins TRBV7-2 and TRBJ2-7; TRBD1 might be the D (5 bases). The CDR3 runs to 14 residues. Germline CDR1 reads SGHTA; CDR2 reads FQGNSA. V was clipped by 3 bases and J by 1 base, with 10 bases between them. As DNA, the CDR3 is TGTGCCAGCAGCTTCAGGGTACAGTCCTACGAGCAGTACTTC. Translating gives CASSFRVQSYEQYF.

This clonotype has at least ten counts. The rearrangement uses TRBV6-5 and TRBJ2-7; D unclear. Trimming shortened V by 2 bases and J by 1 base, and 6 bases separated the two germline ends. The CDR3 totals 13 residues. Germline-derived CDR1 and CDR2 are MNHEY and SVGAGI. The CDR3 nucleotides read TGTGCCAGCAGTTACATAGGGTCCTACGAGCAGTACTTC. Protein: CASSYIGSYEQYF.

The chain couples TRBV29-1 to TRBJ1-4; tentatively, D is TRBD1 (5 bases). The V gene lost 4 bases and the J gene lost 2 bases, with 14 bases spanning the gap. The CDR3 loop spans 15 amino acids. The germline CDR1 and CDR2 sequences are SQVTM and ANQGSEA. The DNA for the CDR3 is TGCAGCGTTGTATCTCCGGGGGGTACTAATGAAAAACTGTTTTTT. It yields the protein CSVVSPGGTNEKLFF.

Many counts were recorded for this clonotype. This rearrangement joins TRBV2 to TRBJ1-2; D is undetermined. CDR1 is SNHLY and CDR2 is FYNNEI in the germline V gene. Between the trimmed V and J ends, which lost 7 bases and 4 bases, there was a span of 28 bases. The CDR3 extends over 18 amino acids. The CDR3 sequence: CASKLPPVVRPLGYGYTF. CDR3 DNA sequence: TGTGCCAGCAAGCTACCCCCGGTGGTGCGGCCCCTAGGCTATGGCTACACCTTC.

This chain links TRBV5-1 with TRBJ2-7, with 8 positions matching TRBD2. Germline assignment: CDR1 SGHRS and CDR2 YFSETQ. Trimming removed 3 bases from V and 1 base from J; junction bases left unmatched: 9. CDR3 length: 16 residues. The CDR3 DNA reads TGCGCCAGCAGCTCAGGACTAGCACCCTCATCCTACGAGCAGTACTTC. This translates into CASSSGLAPSSYEQYF.

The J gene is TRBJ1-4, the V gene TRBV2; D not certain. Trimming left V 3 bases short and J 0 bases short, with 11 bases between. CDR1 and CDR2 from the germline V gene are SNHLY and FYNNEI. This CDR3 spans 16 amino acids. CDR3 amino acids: CASSDMGFSTNEKLFF. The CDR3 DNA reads TGTGCCAGCAGTGATATGGGCTTCTCAACTAATGAAAAACTGTTTTTT.

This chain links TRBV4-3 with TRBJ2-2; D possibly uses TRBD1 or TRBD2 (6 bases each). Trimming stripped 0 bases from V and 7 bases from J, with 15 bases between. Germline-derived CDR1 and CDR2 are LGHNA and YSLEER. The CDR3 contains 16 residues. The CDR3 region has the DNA TGCGCCAGCAGCCAAGATTTGGCGGGGACAAACGGGGAGCTGTTTTTT. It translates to CASSQDLAGTNGELFF.

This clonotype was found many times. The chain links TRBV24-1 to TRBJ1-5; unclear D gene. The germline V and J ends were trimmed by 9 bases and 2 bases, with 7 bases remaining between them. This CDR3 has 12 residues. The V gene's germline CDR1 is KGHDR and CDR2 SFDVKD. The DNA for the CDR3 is TGTGCCACCGGGAGGGGCAATCAGCCCCAGCATTTT. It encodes CATGRGNQPQHF.

CDR3 amino acids: CASSQGVGSYEQYF. The CDR3 nucleotides are TGCGCCAGCAGTCAGGGGGTAGGTTCCTACGAGCAGTACTTC. The chain links TRBV4-3 to TRBJ2-7; TRBD1 matches 7 bases. The CDR3 has 14 residues. Losses at the gene ends were 6 bases for V and 1 base for J; bases not matched to a gene: 6. Germline CDR1 LGHNA, CDR2 YSLEER.

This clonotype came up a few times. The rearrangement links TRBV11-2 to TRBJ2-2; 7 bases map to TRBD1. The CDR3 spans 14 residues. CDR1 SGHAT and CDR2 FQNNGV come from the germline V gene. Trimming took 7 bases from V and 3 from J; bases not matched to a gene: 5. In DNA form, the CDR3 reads TGTGCCAGCAAGGACAGGCGACACACCGGGGAGCTGTTTTTT. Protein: CASKDRRHTGELFF.

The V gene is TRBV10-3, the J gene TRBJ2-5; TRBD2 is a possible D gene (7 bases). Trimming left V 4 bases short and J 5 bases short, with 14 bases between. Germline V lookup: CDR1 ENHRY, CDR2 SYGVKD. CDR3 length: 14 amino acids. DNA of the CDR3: TGTGCCATCAGTGCCGAGGGGGGGTGGGAGACCCAGTACTTC. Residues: CAISAEGGWETQYF.

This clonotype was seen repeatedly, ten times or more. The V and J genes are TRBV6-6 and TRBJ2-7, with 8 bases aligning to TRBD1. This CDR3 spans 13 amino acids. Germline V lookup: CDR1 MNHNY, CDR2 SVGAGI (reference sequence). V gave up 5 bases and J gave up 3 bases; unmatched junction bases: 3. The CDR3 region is CASSDRGNYEQYF. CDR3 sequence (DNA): TGTGCCAGCAGTGACAGGGGAAACTACGAGCAGTACTTC.

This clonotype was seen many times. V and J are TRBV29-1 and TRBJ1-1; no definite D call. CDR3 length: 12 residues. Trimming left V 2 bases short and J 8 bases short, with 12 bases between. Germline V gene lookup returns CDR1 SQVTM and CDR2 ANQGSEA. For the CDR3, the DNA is TGCAGCGTTGAAAGTCAGGTTAAGGAAGCTTTCTTT. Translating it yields CSVESQVKEAFF.

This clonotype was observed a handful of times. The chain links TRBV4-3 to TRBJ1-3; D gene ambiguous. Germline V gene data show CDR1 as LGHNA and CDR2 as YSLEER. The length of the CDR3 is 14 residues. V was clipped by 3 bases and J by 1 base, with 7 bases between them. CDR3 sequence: CASSHTVSGNTIYF. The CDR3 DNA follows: TGCGCCAGCAGCCACACGGTGTCTGGAAACACCATATATTTT.